The entry that follows covers one TCR beta chain sequence. As yet, its antigen is unknown. CDR1 and CDR2 (germline): MGHRA, YSYEKL. The length of the CDR3 is 17 residues. V lost 3 bases, J lost 2 bases, and 7 bases stayed unmatched. This record belongs to a study of graft-versus-host responses after intestinal transplantation. In the study overall: The recipients all started with anti-thymocyte globulin induction and then took tacrolimus and steroids for around three years.

Study-wide results and limits: Detected in recipient marrow were GvH clones, some of which were first observed in ileum or blood. Allografts carried high graft-versus-host to host-versus-graft clonal ratios in patients having graft-donor T cell macrochimerism.

Profiling relied on immunoSEQ multiplex PCR, and the TCRdb table lists in-frame clones only, not all of them. The table includes over 80,000 clones, roughly 92% detected once. The chain is built from TRBV4-1 and TRBJ1-6; 7 bases agree with TRBD1. This TCR was recovered from a human donor who was the organ donor for an intestinal transplant. Material: unstimulated CD8+ T cells sorted from spleen or lymph node cells, obtained before transplant. Here the CDR3 DNA reads TGCGCCAGCAGCCAGAACTTCCAGGGGGCCTATAATTCACCCCTCCACTTT. Its protein product is CASSQNFQGAYNSPLHF.